This TCR beta chain is drawn from a study of cytomegalovirus exposure and HLA in healthy donors. A word on this clone: Antigen unknown.

The CDR3 length is 14 residues. V was cut by 1 base and J by 8 bases, with 11 bases left in between. Germline V lookup: CDR1 SGHTA, CDR2 FQGNSA. Study observations and caveats: From TCR beta sequences, most subjects' HLA-A and HLA-B alleles were reportedly predicted accurately.

The primer mix had 60 Vbeta and 13 Jbeta primers. The assay was immunoSEQ multiplex PCR, and TCRdb's table has in-frame clones only and misses some. The sample includes 150,000 to 200,000 clones, almost 85% seen only once; the top ten take approximately 2.2%. The TCR comes from a woman in her fifties or sixties in good health and CMV-seronegative. Sequenced: PBMCs. This rearrangement joins TRBV7-2 to TRBJ1-4; D is possibly TRBD1 (6 bases). CDR3 sequence: CASSLERGGEKLFF. The CDR3 DNA reads as TGTGCCAGCAGCTTAGAGAGGGGGGGAGAAAAACTGTTTTTT.